The T cell receptor (beta chain) described here comes from a study of blood T cell repertoires in COVID-19. As for the study in general: Samples representing acute and convalescent COVID-19 were sourced from the United States, Italy and Spain. From T cells, B-cell-depleted T cells, or PBMCs came the material, which was cDNA or gDNA.

In the study's own analysis: Amplifying reference gene primers gave estimates of nucleated cell counts. The assay was immunoSEQ multiplex PCR, and TCRdb's table has in-frame clones only and misses some. The V and J calls and clone size were taken over from that table, and D and trimming were inferred from the DNA. The sample lists under 250,000 clones, roughly 85% occurring once. CDR3 length: 14 residues. Germline-derived CDR1 and CDR2 are MNHEY and SVGEGT. With 3 bases removed from V and 4 bases from J, the gap between germline ends came to 10 bases. The receptor comes from a man younger than 35 with active or convalescent COVID-19. Source material: peripheral blood. This chain joins TRBV6-2 or TRBV6-3 and TRBJ2-1; D gene uncertain. CDR3 residues: CASSYQLVYNEQFF. For the CDR3, the DNA is TGTGCCAGCAGTTATCAGCTAGTTTACAATGAGCAGTTCTTC.